A single sample is the source of the 8 T cell receptor beta chains below, sequenced in a study of OX40 agonist ivuxolimab in advanced cancers. Assay used: immunoSEQ multiplex PCR; TCRdb lists only in-frame clones, some missing. The table includes tens of thousands of clones, around 89% detected once. Specimen: CD4+ or CD8+ T cells sorted from blood, collected in a trial of the OX40 agonist ivuxolimab. These receptors all stem from an adult with an advanced solid tumor such as melanoma, head and neck, liver or kidney cancer.

The chain combines TRBV21-1 with TRBJ1-1; TRBD1 is the table's D call and was not checked against the DNA. TRBV21-1 is classified as a pseudogene. This CDR3 spans 15 amino acids. CDR3 region: CASSGNRAPNTEAFF. CDR3 bases: TGTGCCAGCAGCGGAAACAGGGCGCCGAACACTGAAGCTTTCTTT.

The chain has TRBV6-4 and TRBJ2-1; no clear D. Germline V lookup: CDR1 MRHNA, CDR2 SNTAGT. The CDR3 totals 14 residues. V was trimmed by 0 bases and J by 8 bases, leaving 11 bases between them. This CDR3 reads CASSDSEETHEQFF. The CDR3 region has the DNA TGTGCCAGCAGTGACTCTGAGGAGACCCATGAGCAGTTCTTC.

The V gene is TRBV7-6, the J gene TRBJ2-1; unclear D gene. This CDR3 is 12 amino acids long. Looked up from germline, CDR1 is SGHVS and CDR2 is FNYEAQ. V was trimmed by 5 bases and J by 5 bases, leaving 7 bases between them. The CDR3 bases are TGTGCCAGCAGCGATAATAACAATGAGCAGTTCTTC. Residues: CASSDNNNEQFF.

J is TRBJ2-7 and V is TRBV6-1; D is unresolved. CDR1 and CDR2 (germline): MNHNS, SASEGT. CDR3 length equals 14 residues. Trimming pared 7 bases from V and 1 base from J, leaving 14 bases between. The CDR3 DNA reads TGTGCCAGCATTCTAGGTGGTATTTCCTACGAGCAGTACTTC. Protein: CASILGGISYEQYF.

This clone has at least ten counts. The J gene is TRBJ1-2, the V gene TRBV19; 9 bases map to TRBD1. Germline trimming cut 10 bases from V and 8 bases from J; bases unmatched to any gene: 8. The CDR3 consists of 12 residues. Per the germline V gene, CDR1 is LNHDA and CDR2 is SQIVND (reference sequence). The CDR3 DNA reads as TGTGCCACCAAACAGGGGGCGCGCGGCTACACCTTC. The encoded protein is CATKQGARGYTF.

This sequence joins TRBV27 and TRBJ1-2, with TRBD1 matching over 7 bases. CDR1 is MNHEY and CDR2 is SMNVEV in the germline V gene (reference sequence). The CDR3 contains 16 residues. The ends lost 6 bases at V and 4 bases at J; junction bases unmatched: 14. CDR3 residues: CASSHTLGQGGYGYTF. CDR3 coding DNA: TGTGCCAGCAGCCATACATTAGGGCAGGGGGGCTATGGCTACACCTTC.

In DNA, the CDR3 is TGTGCCAGCAGCTTGGCTCCTATCGTTAGCGGGCTCTCTAACGAGCAGTACTTC. Translation: CASSLAPIVSGLSNEQYF. The chain carries TRBV7-8 and TRBJ2-7; TRBD2 matches at 7 bases. The germline V gene has CDR1 SGHVS and CDR2 FQNEAQ. This CDR3 region has 18 residues. The trim removed 3 bases at V and 5 bases at J, leaving 19 bases unmatched.

This chain connects TRBV10-3 to TRBJ2-1; D gene uncertain. The CDR3 consists of 15 residues. Germline CDR1 ENHRY, CDR2 SYGVKD. V lost 0 bases and J 7 bases, leaving 13 bases between the germline ends. The CDR3 here is CAISESVKGRNEQFF. In nucleotides, the CDR3 is TGTGCCATCAGTGAGTCTGTGAAGGGCCGTAATGAGCAGTTCTTC.